The clone carrying this T cell receptor beta chain appeared many times. Its antigen is not identified. This sample is drawn from a study of breast tumors, draining lymph nodes, adjacent tissues. From the multiplex PCR reads, TCRdb called clonotypes with MiXCR, one entry per CDR3 protein. Of 25,000 or so distinct CDR3 sequences listed, 68% are singletons. Study findings and constraints: Tumor and nontumor repertoires were significantly more similar in luminal-like than in basal-like breast cancer.

The CDR3 runs to 15 residues. Germline V gives CDR1 LNHDA, CDR2 SQIVND (reference sequence). Trimming removed 4 bases at V and 4 bases at J, with 15 bases between. Sequencing was carried out using tumor-adjacent breast tissue. This chain uses TRBV19 with TRBJ2-3; D is unclear. The TCR originated in a female donor with breast cancer. Some clones in this sample may be carry-over from other donors' samples. The CDR3 region is CASSTRPAYPDTQYF. The CDR3 region has the DNA TGTGCCAGTAGTACAAGGCCGGCCTACCCAGATACGCAGTATTTT.